The source of this TCR beta chain is a study of molecular identifiers for immune sequencing clone quantification. Study-wide background: The replicate experiment used RNA from about 21,000 or 97,000 naive CD8 cells. This RNA was split into five aliquots, and four of them were sequenced. Findings and caveats of the study: Effector cells kept over 98% of their molecules in clones above 20 RNA copies, while naive cells kept under 1% there.

This clonotype showed up just a few times. Its cognate antigen is unknown. This CDR3 has 14 residues. Germline-derived CDR1 and CDR2 are LNHDA and SQIVND (reference sequence). Trimming shortened V by 7 bases and J by 6 bases, and 17 bases separated the two germline ends. Construction of naive CD8 libraries employed roughly 18,000 to 1,000,000 sorted cells together with 10%, 30% or 50% RNA. It was with previously described methods and listed TCR primers that bulk TCR libraries were made. MiXCR was run by TCRdb on the PCR reads, yielding one entry per CDR3 protein. This table has more than 450,000 distinct CDR3 sequences, about 21% appearing once.

The chain joins TRBV19 to TRBJ2-3; D remains unclear. This sequence was found in a human donor in good health. Some libraries in this study had Jurkat cell RNA spiked in. The sample comprised naive CD8+ T cells from blood, with Jurkat cell RNA spiked in. Subset defined: FACS-sorted CD8+CD4-CCR7+CD45RA+ naive T cells. Written as DNA, the CDR3 is TGTGCCAGTATGCGGACGGACCTGCCGGATACGCAGTATTTT. Translating it yields CASMRTDLPDTQYF.